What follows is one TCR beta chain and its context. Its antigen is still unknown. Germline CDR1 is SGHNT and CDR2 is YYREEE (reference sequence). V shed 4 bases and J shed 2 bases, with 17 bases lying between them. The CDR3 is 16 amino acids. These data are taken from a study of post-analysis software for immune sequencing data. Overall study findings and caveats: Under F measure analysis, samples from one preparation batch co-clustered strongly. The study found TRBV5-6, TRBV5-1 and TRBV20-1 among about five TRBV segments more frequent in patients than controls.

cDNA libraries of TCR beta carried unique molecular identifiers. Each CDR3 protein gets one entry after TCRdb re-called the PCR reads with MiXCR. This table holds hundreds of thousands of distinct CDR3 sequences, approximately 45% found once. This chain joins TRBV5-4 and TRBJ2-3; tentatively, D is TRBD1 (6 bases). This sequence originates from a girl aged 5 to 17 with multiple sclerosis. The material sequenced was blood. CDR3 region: CASSTTGKTNTDTQYF. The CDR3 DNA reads TGTGCCAGCAGCACAACAGGGAAGACCAACACAGATACGCAGTATTTT.